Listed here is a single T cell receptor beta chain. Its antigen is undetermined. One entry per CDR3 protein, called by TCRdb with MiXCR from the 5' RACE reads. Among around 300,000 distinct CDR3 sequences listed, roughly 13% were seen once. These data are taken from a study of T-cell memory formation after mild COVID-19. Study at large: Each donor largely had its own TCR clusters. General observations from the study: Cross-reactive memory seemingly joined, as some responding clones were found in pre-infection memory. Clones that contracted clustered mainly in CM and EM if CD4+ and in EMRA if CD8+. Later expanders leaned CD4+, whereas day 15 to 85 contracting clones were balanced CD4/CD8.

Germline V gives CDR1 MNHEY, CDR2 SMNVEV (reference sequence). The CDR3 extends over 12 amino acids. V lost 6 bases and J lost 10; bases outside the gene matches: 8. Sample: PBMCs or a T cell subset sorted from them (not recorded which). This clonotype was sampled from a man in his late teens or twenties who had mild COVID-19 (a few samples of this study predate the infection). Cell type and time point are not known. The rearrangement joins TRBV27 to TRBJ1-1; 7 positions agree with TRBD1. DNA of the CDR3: TGTGCCAGCAGCGAAGGGGGCTTGGGAGCTTTCTTT. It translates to CASSEGGLGAFF.